This note documents a single TCR beta chain sequence. This sample is drawn from a study of CD8 T cells in Susac syndrome. TCR beta sequencing covered blood CD8+ and CD4+ T cells. The multiple sclerosis controls, all treatment-naive patients, had relapsing-remitting disease that was stable or active. Both CD4+ and CD8+ T cells were negatively isolated, and TEMRA cells underwent FACS enrichment. The V and J ends lost 7 bases and 3 bases, in that order; junction bases with no gene match: 5. The CDR3 consists of 14 residues. Germline V lookup: CDR1 MNHNS, CDR2 SASEGT. With random hexamers, roughly 0.5 to 1 ug RNA was reverse transcribed. Amplification of TCR beta CDR3 used immunoSEQ multiplex PCR across 54 Vbeta and 13 Jbeta. TCRdb reanalysed the immunoSEQ multiplex PCR reads using MiXCR and keeps one entry per CDR3 protein. The sample yields approximately 300,000 distinct CDR3 sequences, approximately 91% seen once.

Sequenced: CD8+ T cells from PBMCs. V is TRBV6-1 and J is TRBJ2-3, with TRBD2 matching over 9 bases. This clonotype was sampled from a human donor with multiple sclerosis. The CDR3 DNA is TGTGCCAGCACAGCTAGCGGGGATACAGATACGCAGTATTTT. As protein: CASTASGDTDTQYF.